This T cell receptor beta chain was identified during a study of T cell responses to AZD1222 COVID-19 vaccine. General study points: An increase in Spike-specific TCR breadth and depth was observed after two AZD1222 doses. Baseline testing showed seropositivity in only 5 or 6 AZD1222 recipients. In a largely white British group with more females than males, clonal diversity was possibly underestimated. Across spike, vaccine-associated CD4 TCRs were found, dominant at 160-218 and 743-854.

Comments on this clone: The antigen is unknown.

TCRdb keeps only in-frame clones here, not all; method: immunoSEQ multiplex PCR. This table holds approximately 130,000 clones, approximately 90% found once. Germline lookup yields CDR1 SGHRS and CDR2 YFSETQ. The V gene end was trimmed by 3 bases and the J gene end by 3 bases; junction bases not matched to a gene: 4. The CDR3 contains 15 residues. The sample consisted of peripheral blood, taken 28 days after the second AZD1222 dose. The sequence derives from an adult who received the AZD1222 COVID-19 vaccine. J is TRBJ2-1 and V is TRBV5-1; 9 bases align to TRBD1. CDR3 in amino acids: CASSSGQGNYNEQFF. The CDR3 DNA reads as TGCGCCAGCAGCTCCGGACAGGGGAACTACAATGAGCAGTTCTTC.